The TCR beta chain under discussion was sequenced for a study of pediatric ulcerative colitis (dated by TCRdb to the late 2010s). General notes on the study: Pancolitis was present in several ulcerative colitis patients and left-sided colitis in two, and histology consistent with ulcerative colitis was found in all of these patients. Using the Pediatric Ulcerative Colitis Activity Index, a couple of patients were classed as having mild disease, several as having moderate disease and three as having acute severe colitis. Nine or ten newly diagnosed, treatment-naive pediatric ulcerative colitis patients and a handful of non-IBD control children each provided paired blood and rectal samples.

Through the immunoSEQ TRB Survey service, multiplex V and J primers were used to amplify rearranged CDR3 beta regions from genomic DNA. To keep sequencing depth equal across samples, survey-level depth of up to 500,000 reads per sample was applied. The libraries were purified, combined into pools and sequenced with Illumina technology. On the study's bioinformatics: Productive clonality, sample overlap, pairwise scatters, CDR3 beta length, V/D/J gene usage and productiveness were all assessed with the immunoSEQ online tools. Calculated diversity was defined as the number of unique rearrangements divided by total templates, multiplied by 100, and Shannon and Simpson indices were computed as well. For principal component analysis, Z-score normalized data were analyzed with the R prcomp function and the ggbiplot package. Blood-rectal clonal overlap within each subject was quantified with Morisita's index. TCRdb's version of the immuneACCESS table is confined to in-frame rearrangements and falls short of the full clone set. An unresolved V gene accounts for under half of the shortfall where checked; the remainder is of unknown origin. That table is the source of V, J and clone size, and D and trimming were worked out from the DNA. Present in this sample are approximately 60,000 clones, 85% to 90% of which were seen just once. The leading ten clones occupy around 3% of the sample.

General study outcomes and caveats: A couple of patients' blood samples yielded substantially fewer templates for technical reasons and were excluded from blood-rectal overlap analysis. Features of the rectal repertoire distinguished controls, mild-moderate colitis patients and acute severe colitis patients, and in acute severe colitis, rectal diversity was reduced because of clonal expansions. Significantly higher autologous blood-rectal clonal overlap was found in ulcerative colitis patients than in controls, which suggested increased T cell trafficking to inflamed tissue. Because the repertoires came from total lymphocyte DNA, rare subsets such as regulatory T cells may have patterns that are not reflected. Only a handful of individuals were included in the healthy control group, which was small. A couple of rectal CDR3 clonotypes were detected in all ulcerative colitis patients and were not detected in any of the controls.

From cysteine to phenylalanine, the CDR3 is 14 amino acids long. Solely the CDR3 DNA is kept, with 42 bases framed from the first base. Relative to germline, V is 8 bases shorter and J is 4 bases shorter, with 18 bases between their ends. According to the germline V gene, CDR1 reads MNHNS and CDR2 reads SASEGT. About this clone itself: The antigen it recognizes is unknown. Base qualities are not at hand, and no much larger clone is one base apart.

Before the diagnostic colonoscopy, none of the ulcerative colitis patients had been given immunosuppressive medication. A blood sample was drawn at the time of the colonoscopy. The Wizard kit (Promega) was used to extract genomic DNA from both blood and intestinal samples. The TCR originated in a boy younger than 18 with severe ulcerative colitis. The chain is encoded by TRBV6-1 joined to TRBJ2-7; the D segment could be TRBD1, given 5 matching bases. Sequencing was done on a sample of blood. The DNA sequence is TGTGCCAGCGCCCCGTCAGACAGTCGATACGAGCAGTACTTC. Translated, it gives CASAPSDSRYEQYF.